The 21 T cell receptor beta chains given below trace back to one sample, sequenced in a study of PD-L1 blockade in urothelial cancer (dated by TCRdb to 2016 to 2017). The method behind the library was the immunoSEQ multiplex PCR assay. TCRdb took this table from immuneACCESS and kept in-frame rearrangements with V and J called. Such tables lack part of the clones; where checked against another copy, unresolved V genes explain under half of the gap, and the rest is unexplained. Present in this sample are tens of thousands of clones, 70% to 90% of which were seen just once. 14% to 15% of the sample belongs to the ten largest clones. The time point label for this specimen denotes: pretreatment peripheral blood. This specimen was PBMCs, taken around atezolizumab (anti-PD-L1) treatment. These receptors all come from a woman aged 55-69 years with urothelial cancer.

The chain recombines TRBV20-1 with TRBJ2-1; possibly TRBD1 for D (5 bases). CDR3 size: 11 residues. The ends were cut back, 2 bases at V and 12 bases at J, with 11 bases in the middle. Germline CDR1 DFQATT, CDR2 SNEGSKA (reference sequence). The chain's CDR3 is CSARLGRGQFF. DNA of the CDR3: TGCAGTGCTAGACTAGGAAGGGGGCAGTTCTTC.

Here the CDR3 DNA reads TGTGCCAGCCGGGACTCTACGAACACCGGGGAGCTGTTTTTT. It translates to CASRDSTNTGELFF. The rearrangement joins TRBV11-3 to TRBJ2-2, with TRBD2 as a possible D gene (6 bases). V lost 8 bases and J lost 0, with 10 bases in between. There are 14 residues in the CDR3. Per the germline V gene, CDR1 is SGHNT and CDR2 is YENEEA. The full variable domain, in which reference TRBV11-3 and TRBJ2-2 provide the parts outside the CDR3, is EAGVVQSPRYKIIEKKQPVAFWCNPISGHNTLYWYLQNLGQGPELLIRYENEEAVDDSQLPKDRFSAERLKGVDSTLKIQPAELGDSAVYLCASRDSTNTGELFFGEGSRLTVL.

The rearrangement joins TRBV5-1 to TRBJ1-6, with 7 bases lining up with TRBD1. This CDR3 has 15 amino acids. The V segment lost 4 bases and the J segment 7 bases; nucleotides outside the gene matches: 8. Germline V gene lookup returns CDR1 SGHRS and CDR2 YFSETQ. CDR3: CASSATGTANSPLHF. CDR3 in DNA: TGCGCCAGCAGCGCCACCGGGACAGCAAATTCACCCCTCCACTTT.

V is TRBV19 and J is TRBJ2-4; 8 bases line up with TRBD1. Germline V gene sequence: CDR1 LNHDA, CDR2 SQIVND (reference sequence). The V segment lost 5 bases and the J segment 7 bases; nucleotides outside the gene matches: 10. The CDR3 runs 15 residues. CDR3 in amino acids: CASSVNRGRMNIQYF. The CDR3 nucleotides are TGTGCCAGTAGTGTTAACAGGGGGAGGATGAACATTCAGTACTTC.

The chain combines TRBV7-9 with TRBJ2-6; 12 nucleotides agree with TRBD1. The CDR3 totals 16 residues. The V and J ends lost 9 bases and 3 bases, in that order; junction bases with no gene match: 6. Germline-derived CDR1 and CDR2 are SEHNR and FQNEAQ (reference sequence). The CDR3 nucleotides are TGTGCCAGTGGGGACAGGGGGCGGGGTGGGGCCAACGTCCTGACTTTC. Its translation: CASGDRGRGGANVLTF.

The V call is TRBV27, the J call TRBJ1-5, with TRBD1 as a possible D gene (6 bases). Germline V CDR1 and CDR2: MNHEY, SMNVEV (reference sequence). The CDR3 has 17 residues. Deletions cut 3 bases from V and 6 bases from J, with 21 bases between. CDR3 residues: CASSFSGVRGVSQPQHF. CDR3 bases: TGTGCCAGCAGTTTTTCGGGTGTCAGGGGCGTGAGTCAGCCCCAGCATTTT.

The chain employs TRBV9 and TRBJ2-5; 11 bases match TRBD2. V was pared by 3 bases and J by 4 bases, with 2 bases of the junction left unmatched. From germline, CDR1 is SGDLS and CDR2 YYNGEE. This CDR3 is built from 14 residues. In nucleotides, the CDR3 is TGTGCCAGCAGCGCCCTAGCGGGAGGAGAGACCCAGTACTTC. It specifies CASSALAGGETQYF.

This clone occurred a few times. The chain carries TRBV2 and TRBJ2-4, with 7 bases matching TRBD2. CDR1 and CDR2 from the germline V gene are SNHLY and FYNNEI. The CDR3 has 14 amino acids. V lost 6 bases to trimming and J lost 9 bases; unmatched junction nucleotides: 11. The chain's CDR3 is CASRADQTGGIQYF. CDR3 nucleotide sequence: TGTGCCAGCAGAGCGGATCAAACGGGGGGCATTCAGTACTTC.

CDR3 sequence: CASSAEGLAGVKTQYF. CDR3 bases: TGTGCCAGCAGTGCTGAAGGACTAGCGGGGGTCAAGACCCAGTACTTC. This chain joins TRBV13 and TRBJ2-5; 13 nucleotides line up with TRBD2. Trimming at V came to 6 bases and at J to 6 bases, leaving 10 bases not matched to a gene. The germline V gene encodes CDR1 PRHDT and CDR2 FYEKMQ (reference sequence). The CDR3 sequence is 16 residues long.

The table lists this clone with a few counts. This chain links TRBV5-8 with TRBJ1-4; a possible D gene is TRBD1 (6 bases). CDR1 and CDR2 from the germline V gene are SGHTS and YDEGEE. CDR3 size: 15 residues. The V and J ends lost 4 bases and 6 bases respectively, with 16 bases between them. CDR3 in DNA: TGTGCCAGCAGCGAGAGCGGGACACCTTATGAAAAACTGTTTTTT. Amino acids: CASSESGTPYEKLFF.

The chain couples TRBV7-9 to TRBJ2-5; D is undetermined. V was pared by 1 base and J by 3 bases, with 9 bases between. Looked up from germline, CDR1 is SEHNR and CDR2 is FQNEAQ (reference sequence). The CDR3 is 14 amino acids. CDR3: CASSLDDQEETQYF. CDR3 sequence (DNA): TGTGCCAGCAGCTTAGACGACCAGGAAGAGACCCAGTACTTC.

The chain recombines TRBV18 with TRBJ2-1; 8 bases align to TRBD2. The CDR3 runs 17 residues. Germline CDR1 and CDR2: KGHSH and LQKENI. Losses at the gene ends were 4 bases for V and 0 bases for J; bases not matched to a gene: 8. In DNA form, the CDR3 reads TGTGCCAGCTCACATTCAGCAGGGACTAGCTCCTACAATGAGCAGTTCTTC. This translates into CASSHSAGTSSYNEQFF.

The chain combines TRBV5-1 with TRBJ2-7; 10 bases match TRBD1. With V trimmed by 5 bases and J by 5 bases, 4 bases remained unmatched. The CDR3 loop spans 13 amino acids. CDR1 and CDR2 (germline): SGHRS, YFSETQ. The CDR3 bases are TGCGCCAGCAGTTGGACAGGGGGGAACGAGCAGTACTTC. Encoded protein: CASSWTGGNEQYF.

V and J are TRBV7-8 and TRBJ1-5; 10 bases line up with TRBD1. The germline V gene has CDR1 SGHVS and CDR2 FQNEAQ. Trimming cost V 5 bases and J 4 bases; bases outside gene matches: 5. This CDR3 is 15 amino acids long. CDR3 in DNA: TGTGCCAGCAGCACGAGGGACAGGGGAAATCAGCCCCAGCATTTT. Translating it yields CASSTRDRGNQPQHF. Looking up the rest from reference TRBV7-8 and TRBJ1-5 gives the full variable domain: GAGVSQSPRYKVAKRGQDVALRCDPISGHVSLFWYQQALGQGPEFLTYFQNEAQLDKSGLPSDRFFAERPEGSVSTLKIQRTQQEDSAVYLCASSTRDRGNQPQHFGDGTRLSIL.

The chain links TRBV5-1 to TRBJ1-2; 8 bases agree with TRBD1. Looked up from germline, CDR1 is SGHRS and CDR2 is YFSETQ. This CDR3 contains 16 residues. V was clipped by 2 bases and J by 3 bases; unmatched bases: 9. The CDR3 protein is CASSLGQGVPYYGYTF. CDR3 coding DNA: TGCGCCAGCAGCTTAGGACAGGGAGTGCCCTACTATGGCTACACCTTC.

V and J are TRBV13 and TRBJ2-5; TRBD1 agrees at 7 bases. The CDR3 runs to 14 residues. After removal of 6 bases from V and 5 bases from J, the junction contained 9 bases not matched to a gene. Per the germline V gene, CDR1 is PRHDT and CDR2 is FYEKMQ (reference sequence). The CDR3 sequence: CASRLTGTFETQYF. In DNA form, the CDR3 reads TGTGCCAGCAGACTGACAGGGACGTTCGAGACCCAGTACTTC.

V usage is TRBV5-1 and J usage is TRBJ2-2; the D is unclear. The CDR3 is 14 residues long. Between the trimmed V and J ends, which lost 5 bases and 1 base, there was a span of 9 bases. Per germline, CDR1 SGHRS and CDR2 YFSETQ. The CDR3 coding sequence is TGCGCCAGCAGGCCGGCAGGGAACACCGGGGAGCTGTTTTTT. It codes for CASRPAGNTGELFF.

This sequence joins TRBV6-5 and TRBJ2-7; D perhaps matches TRBD2 (6 bases). Germline CDR1 and CDR2: MNHEY and SVGAGI. The length of the CDR3 is 16 residues. Trimming took off 2 bases at V and 2 bases at J, with 16 bases between the two ends. This CDR3 reads CASSYGVRGKTYEQYF. In DNA, the CDR3 is TGTGCCAGCAGTTACGGGGTACGGGGGAAGACCTACGAGCAGTACTTC.

The chain combines TRBV27 with TRBJ2-6; 8 nucleotides agree with TRBD1. The V and J ends lost 7 bases and 0 bases, in that order; junction bases with no gene match: 5. The CDR3 loop spans 16 amino acids. Germline values: CDR1 MNHEY, CDR2 SMNVEV (reference sequence). The CDR3 loop reads CASKRDRHSGANVLTF. The CDR3 nucleotides read TGTGCCAGCAAGAGGGACAGGCACTCTGGGGCCAACGTCCTGACTTTC.

CDR3 in amino acids: CASSPGLLYEQYF. The DNA of the CDR3 is TGTGCCAGCAGCCCTGGGCTCTTATACGAGCAGTACTTC. V usage is TRBV14 and J usage is TRBJ2-7; D not resolved. Trimming cost V 4 bases and J 4 bases, with 11 bases left between them. This CDR3 is 13 amino acids long. Germline V gene data show CDR1 as SGHDN and CDR2 as FVKESK. The variable domain in full, with the rest retrieved from reference TRBV14 and TRBJ2-7, is EAGVTQFPSHSVIEKGQTVTLRCDPISGHDNLYWYRRVMGKEIKFLLHFVKESKQDESGMPNNRFLAERTGGTYSTLKVQPAELEDSGVYFCASSPGLLYEQYFGPGTRLTVT.

The chain combines TRBV18 with TRBJ2-1; 9 bases align to TRBD2. CDR1 and CDR2 (germline): KGHSH, LQKENI. The CDR3 contains 13 residues. The J segment lost 4 bases and the V segment lost 10 bases, leaving 5 bases of the junction unmatched. CDR3 in amino acids: CAIRLAAYNEQFF. The CDR3 DNA reads TGTGCCATCAGACTAGCGGCGTACAATGAGCAGTTCTTC.